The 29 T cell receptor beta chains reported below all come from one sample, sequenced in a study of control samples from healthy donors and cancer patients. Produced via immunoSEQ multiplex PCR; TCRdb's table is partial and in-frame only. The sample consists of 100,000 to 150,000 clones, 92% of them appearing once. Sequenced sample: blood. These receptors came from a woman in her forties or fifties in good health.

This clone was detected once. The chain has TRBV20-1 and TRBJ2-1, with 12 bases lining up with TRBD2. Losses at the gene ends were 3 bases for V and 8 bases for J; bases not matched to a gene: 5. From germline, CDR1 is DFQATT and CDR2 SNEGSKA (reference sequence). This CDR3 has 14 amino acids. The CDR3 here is CSASRSSGRDEQFF. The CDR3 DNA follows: TGCAGTGCTAGTCGGTCTAGCGGGAGGGATGAGCAGTTCTTC.

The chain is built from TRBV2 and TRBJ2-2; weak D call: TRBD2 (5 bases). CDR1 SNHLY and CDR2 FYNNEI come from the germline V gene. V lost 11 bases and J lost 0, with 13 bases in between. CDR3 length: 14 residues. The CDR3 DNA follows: TGTGCCTCCTACCTGGGAGCGAACACCGGGGAGCTGTTTTTT. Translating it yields CASYLGANTGELFF.

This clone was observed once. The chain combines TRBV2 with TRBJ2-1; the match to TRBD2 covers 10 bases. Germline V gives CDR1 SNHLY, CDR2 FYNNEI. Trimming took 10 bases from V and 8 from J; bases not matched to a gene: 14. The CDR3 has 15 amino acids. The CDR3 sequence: CAIHYPSGRLDEQFF. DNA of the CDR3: TGTGCCATCCATTACCCTAGCGGGAGACTTGATGAGCAGTTCTTC.

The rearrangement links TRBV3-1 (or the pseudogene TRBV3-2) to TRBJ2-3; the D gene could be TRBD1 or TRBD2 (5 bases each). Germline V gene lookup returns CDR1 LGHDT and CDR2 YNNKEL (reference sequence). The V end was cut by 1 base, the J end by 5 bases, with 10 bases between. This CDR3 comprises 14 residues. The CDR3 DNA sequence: TGTGCCAGCAGCCAAGTGGGGACCCTAGATACGCAGTATTTT. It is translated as CASSQVGTLDTQYF.

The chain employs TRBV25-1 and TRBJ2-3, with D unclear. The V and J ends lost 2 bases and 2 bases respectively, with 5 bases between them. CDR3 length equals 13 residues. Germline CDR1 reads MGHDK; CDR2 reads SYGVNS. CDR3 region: CASSEPNTDTQYF. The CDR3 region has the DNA TGTGCCAGCAGTGAACCGAACACAGATACGCAGTATTTT.

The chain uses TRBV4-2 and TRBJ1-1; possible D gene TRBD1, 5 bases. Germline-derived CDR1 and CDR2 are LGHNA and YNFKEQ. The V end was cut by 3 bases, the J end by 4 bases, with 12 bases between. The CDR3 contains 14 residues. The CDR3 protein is CASSHPDRLTEAFF. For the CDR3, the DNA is TGTGCCAGCAGCCATCCAGACAGACTCACTGAAGCTTTCTTT.

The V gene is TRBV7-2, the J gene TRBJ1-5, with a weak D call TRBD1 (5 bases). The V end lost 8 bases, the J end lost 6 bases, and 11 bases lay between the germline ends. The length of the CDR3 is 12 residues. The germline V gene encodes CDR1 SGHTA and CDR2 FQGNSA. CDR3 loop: CASGARGQPQHF. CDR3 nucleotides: TGTGCCAGCGGAGCGAGGGGTCAGCCCCAGCATTTT.

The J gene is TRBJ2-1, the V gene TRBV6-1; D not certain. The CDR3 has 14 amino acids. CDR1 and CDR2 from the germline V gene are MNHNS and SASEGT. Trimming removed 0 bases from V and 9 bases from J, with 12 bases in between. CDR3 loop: CASSEARPPGEQFF. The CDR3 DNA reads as TGTGCCAGCAGTGAAGCCCGACCCCCGGGTGAGCAGTTCTTC.

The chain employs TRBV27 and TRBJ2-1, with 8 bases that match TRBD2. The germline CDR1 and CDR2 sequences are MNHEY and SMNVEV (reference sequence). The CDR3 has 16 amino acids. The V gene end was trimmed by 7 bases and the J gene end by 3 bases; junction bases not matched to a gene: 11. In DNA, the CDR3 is TGTGCCAGCATCCCCTATAGCGGGAAGCACTACAATGAGCAGTTCTTC. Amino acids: CASIPYSGKHYNEQFF.

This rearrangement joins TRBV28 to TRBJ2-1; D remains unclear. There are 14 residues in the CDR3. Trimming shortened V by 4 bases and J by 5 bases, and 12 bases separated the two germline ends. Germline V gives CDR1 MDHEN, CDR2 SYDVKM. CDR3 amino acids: CASSSSPVNNEQFF. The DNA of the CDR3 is TGTGCCAGCAGTTCCTCACCAGTAAACAATGAGCAGTTCTTC.

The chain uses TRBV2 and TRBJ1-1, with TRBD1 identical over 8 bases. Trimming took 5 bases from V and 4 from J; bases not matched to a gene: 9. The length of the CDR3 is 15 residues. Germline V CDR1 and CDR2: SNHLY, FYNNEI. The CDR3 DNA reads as TGTGCCAGCAGTTCGGACAGGGTACGTGGCACTGAAGCTTTCTTT. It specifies CASSSDRVRGTEAFF.

The CDR3 nucleotides are TGTGCCAGCAGCGGGGCGTCCTTCGGGGACAGGGTATTCGATACGCAGTATTTT. Translated, it gives CASSGASFGDRVFDTQYF. This chain connects TRBV5-4 to TRBJ2-3; TRBD1 agrees at 9 bases. This CDR3 contains 18 residues. Germline values: CDR1 SGHNT, CDR2 YYREEE (reference sequence). With 4 bases clipped from V and 6 bases from J, the junction kept 18 bases outside the gene matches.

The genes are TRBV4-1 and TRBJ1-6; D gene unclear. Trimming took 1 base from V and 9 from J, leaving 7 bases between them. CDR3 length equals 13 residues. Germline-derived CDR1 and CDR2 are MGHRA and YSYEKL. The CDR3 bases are TGCGCCAGCAGCCAAGCATTCTCTTCACCCCTCCACTTT. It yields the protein CASSQAFSSPLHF.

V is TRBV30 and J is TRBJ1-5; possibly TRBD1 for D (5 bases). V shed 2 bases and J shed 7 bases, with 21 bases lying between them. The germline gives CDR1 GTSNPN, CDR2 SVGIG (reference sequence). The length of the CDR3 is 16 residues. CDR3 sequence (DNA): TGTGCCTGGAGTACGGGGCCTTCCCCCGGGAGGCAGCCCCAGCATTTT. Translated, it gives CAWSTGPSPGRQPQHF.

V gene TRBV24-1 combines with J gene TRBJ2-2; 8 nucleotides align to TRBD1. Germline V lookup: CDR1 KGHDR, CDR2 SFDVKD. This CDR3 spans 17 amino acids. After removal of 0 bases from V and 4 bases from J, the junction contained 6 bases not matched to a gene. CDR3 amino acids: CATSDLPRGQVTGELFF. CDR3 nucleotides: TGTGCCACCAGTGATTTGCCCAGGGGGCAGGTCACCGGGGAGCTGTTTTTT.

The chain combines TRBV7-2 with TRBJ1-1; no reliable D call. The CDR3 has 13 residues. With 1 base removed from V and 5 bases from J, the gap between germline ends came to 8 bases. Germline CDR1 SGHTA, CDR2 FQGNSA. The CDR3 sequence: CASSLGVRTEAFF. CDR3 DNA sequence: TGTGCCAGCAGCTTAGGGGTTCGGACTGAAGCTTTCTTT.

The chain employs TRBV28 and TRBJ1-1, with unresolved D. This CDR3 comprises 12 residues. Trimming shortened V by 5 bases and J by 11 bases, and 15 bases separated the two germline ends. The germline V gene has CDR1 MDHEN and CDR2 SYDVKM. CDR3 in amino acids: CASSPGTLGAFF. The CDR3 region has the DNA TGTGCCAGCAGTCCTGGAACCCTTGGGGCTTTCTTT.

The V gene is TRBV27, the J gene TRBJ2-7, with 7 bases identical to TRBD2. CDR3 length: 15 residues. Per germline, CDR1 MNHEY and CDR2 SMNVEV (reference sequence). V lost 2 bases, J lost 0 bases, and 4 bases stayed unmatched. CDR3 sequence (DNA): TGTGCCAGCAGTTTAGCGGGGGAACTCTCCTACGAGCAGTACTTC. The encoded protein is CASSLAGELSYEQYF.

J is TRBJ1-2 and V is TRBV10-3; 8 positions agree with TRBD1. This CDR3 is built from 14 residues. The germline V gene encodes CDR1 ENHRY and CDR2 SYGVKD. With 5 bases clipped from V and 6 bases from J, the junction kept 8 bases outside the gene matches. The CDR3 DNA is TGTGCCATCAGTCGATCAGGGGGCCGGGATGGCTACACCTTC. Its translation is CAISRSGGRDGYTF.

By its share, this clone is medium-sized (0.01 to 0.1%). The CDR3 nucleotides read TGTGCCAGCAGTTTTGGCAACTATTATGGCTACACCTTC. It specifies CASSFGNYYGYTF. V is TRBV28 and J is TRBJ1-2; D call uncertain. The V gene lost 3 bases and the J gene lost 5 bases, with 10 bases spanning the gap. The CDR3 is 13 residues long. Per germline, CDR1 MDHEN and CDR2 SYDVKM.

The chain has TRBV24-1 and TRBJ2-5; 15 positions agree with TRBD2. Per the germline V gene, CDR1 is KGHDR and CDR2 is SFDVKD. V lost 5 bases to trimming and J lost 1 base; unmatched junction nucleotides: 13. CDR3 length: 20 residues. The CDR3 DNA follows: TGTGCCACCAGTGCCGCAGGACTAGCGGGAGGGCCTGGGGTCCAAGAGACCCAGTACTTC. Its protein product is CATSAAGLAGGPGVQETQYF.

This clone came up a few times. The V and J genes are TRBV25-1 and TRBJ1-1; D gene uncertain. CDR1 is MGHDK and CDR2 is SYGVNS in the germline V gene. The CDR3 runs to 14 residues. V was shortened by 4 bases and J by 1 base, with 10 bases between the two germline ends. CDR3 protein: CASSGIQRNTEAFF. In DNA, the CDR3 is TGTGCCAGCAGTGGGATACAGAGGAACACTGAAGCTTTCTTT.

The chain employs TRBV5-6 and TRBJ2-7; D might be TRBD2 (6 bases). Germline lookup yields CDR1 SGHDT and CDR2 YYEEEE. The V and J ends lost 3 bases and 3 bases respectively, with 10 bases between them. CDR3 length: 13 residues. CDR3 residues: CASSSGTLYEQYF. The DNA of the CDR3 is TGTGCCAGCAGCTCCGGGACTCTCTACGAGCAGTACTTC.

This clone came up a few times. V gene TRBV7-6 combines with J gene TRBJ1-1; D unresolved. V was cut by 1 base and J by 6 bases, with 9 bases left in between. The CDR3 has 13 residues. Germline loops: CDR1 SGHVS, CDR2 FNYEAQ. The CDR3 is CASSLVPGAEAFF. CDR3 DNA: TGTGCCAGCAGCTTAGTTCCTGGCGCTGAAGCTTTCTTT.

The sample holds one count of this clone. The DNA for the CDR3 is TGTGCCAGCAGGGGAACACAGGTCTGGGGCTACACCTTC. It encodes CASRGTQVWGYTF. The gene calls are TRBV6-5 and TRBJ1-2; D is possibly TRBD1 (5 bases). The CDR3 length is 13 residues. The germline gives CDR1 MNHEY, CDR2 SVGAGI. Trimming shortened V by 6 bases and J by 8 bases, and 16 bases separated the two germline ends.

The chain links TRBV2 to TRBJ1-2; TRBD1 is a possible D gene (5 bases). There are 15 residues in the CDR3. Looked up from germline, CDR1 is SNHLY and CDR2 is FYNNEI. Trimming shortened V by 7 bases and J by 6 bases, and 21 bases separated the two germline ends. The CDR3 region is CASILRDSPVDGYTF. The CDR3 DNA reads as TGTGCCAGCATACTAAGGGACTCCCCAGTGGATGGCTACACCTTC.

CDR3 sequence reads: CASSLDTNQPQHF. CDR3 nucleotide sequence: TGTGCCAGCAGCTTGGACACTAATCAGCCCCAGCATTTT. This chain connects TRBV13 to TRBJ1-5; a possible D gene is TRBD1 (5 bases). The CDR3 loop spans 13 amino acids. Trimming cost V 3 bases and J 4 bases, with 7 bases left between them. Germline CDR1 reads PRHDT; CDR2 reads FYEKMQ (reference sequence).

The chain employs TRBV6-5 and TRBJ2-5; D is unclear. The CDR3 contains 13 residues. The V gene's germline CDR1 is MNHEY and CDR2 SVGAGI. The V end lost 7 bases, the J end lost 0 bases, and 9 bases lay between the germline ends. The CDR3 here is CASTPRNQETQYF. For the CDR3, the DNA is TGTGCCAGCACTCCACGCAACCAAGAGACCCAGTACTTC.

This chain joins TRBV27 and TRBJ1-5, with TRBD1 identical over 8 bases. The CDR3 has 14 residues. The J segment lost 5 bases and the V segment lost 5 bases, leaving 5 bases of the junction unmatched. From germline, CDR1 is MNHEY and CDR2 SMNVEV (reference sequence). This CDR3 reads CASSLQGGYQPQHF. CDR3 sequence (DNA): TGTGCCAGCAGTCTACAGGGGGGATATCAGCCCCAGCATTTT.